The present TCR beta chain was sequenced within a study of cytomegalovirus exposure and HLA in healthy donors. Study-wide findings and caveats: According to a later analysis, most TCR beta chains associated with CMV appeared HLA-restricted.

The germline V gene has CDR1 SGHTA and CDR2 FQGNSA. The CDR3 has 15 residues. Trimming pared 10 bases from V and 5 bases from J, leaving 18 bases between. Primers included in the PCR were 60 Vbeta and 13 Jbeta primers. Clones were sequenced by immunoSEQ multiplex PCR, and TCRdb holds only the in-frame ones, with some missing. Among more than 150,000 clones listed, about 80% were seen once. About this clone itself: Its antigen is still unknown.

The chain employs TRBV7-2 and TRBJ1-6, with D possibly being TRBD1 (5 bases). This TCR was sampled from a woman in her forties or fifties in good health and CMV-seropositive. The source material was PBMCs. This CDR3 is CATARDSRNNSPLHF. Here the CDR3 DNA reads TGTGCCACCGCTAGAGACAGCCGGAATAATTCACCCCTCCACTTT.